The clone carrying this T cell receptor (beta chain) has more than one count but fewer than ten. This table comes from immunoSEQ multiplex PCR, and its TCRdb copy is limited to in-frame clones, with some not included. This sample has 240,000 or so clones; approximately 83% occur once, and the top ten carry roughly 1.2%. This entry is derived from a study of cytomegalovirus exposure and HLA in healthy donors. In germline, CDR1 is GTSNPN, CDR2 SVGIG (reference sequence). V was clipped by 2 bases and J by 5 bases; unmatched bases: 4. The CDR3 covers 13 residues. Sequenced material: PBMCs. The V call is TRBV30, the J call TRBJ2-5; 8 bases are shared with TRBD1. This TCR came from a woman in her twenties or thirties in good health and CMV-seropositive. CDR3 in amino acids: CAWSWGQVETQYF. In DNA form, the CDR3 reads TGTGCCTGGAGTTGGGGACAGGTCGAGACCCAGTACTTC.